This T cell receptor (beta chain) was observed in a study of monozygotic twins with inflammatory bowel disease. Whole-study results and caveats: Nothing supported a single strong signal or clonotype that was associated with IBD.

TCRdb reprocessed the 5' RACE reads, with one entry per CDR3 protein and no DNA. The record lists about 300,000 distinct CDR3 sequences, of which the ten most abundant hold 5.5% to 6.5%. As for this clonotype: The antigen remains undetermined.

The CDR3 sequence is 14 residues long. Germline CDR1 is SGHRS and CDR2 is YFSETQ. The sequenced sample consisted of blood. V usage is TRBV5-1 and J usage is TRBJ1-4. This clonotype originated in a human donor with ulcerative colitis or Crohn's disease, or a healthy co-twin of an affected twin (not recorded which). The CDR3 sequence is CASSLVVSGEKLFF. Using reference TRBV5-1 and TRBJ1-4 for the parts outside the CDR3, the full variable domain is KAGVTQTPRYLIKTRGQQVTLSCSPISGHRSVSWYQQTPGQGLQFLFEYFSETQRNKGNFPGRFSGRQFSNSRSEMNVSTLELGDSALYLCASSLVVSGEKLFFGSGTQLSVL.